This T cell receptor beta chain is drawn from a study of a mutant IDH1 vaccine in newly diagnosed glioma. As for the study in general: The treated population exhibited a male proportion of about 60%, a female proportion of about 38%, and a mean age of approximately 41 years.

The method was immunoSEQ multiplex PCR; TCRdb's version includes in-frame clones alone and lacks a portion of them. The table includes roughly 68,000 clones, less than 85% detected once. The CDR3 length is 13 residues. CDR1 is GTSNPN and CDR2 is SVGIG in the germline V gene (reference sequence). V was shortened by 2 bases and J by 7 bases, with 14 bases between the two germline ends. As for time point: baseline, week 1 (first vaccination visit). This sample's treatment: pre-vaccination baseline after standard-of-care therapy. Each of the donors came in with new WHO grade 3 or 4 astrocytomas that were IDH1-mutant and ATRX-lost.

The chain uses TRBV30 and TRBJ2-5, with TRBD2 as a possible D gene (6 bases). This sequence was found in a man aged 50-60 years with glioma. The sample here was PBMCs, taken from a glioma patient treated with radiotherapy, temozolomide or both. CDR3 residues: CAWSPGERTTQYF. CDR3 coding DNA: TGTGCCTGGAGTCCGGGGGAGAGGACGACCCAGTACTTC.